Listed below are T cell receptor beta chains from one sample, sequenced in a study of blood T cells in healthy people across ages. From the 5' RACE reads, TCRdb called clonotypes with MiXCR, one entry per CDR3 protein. The sample yields 650,000 to 900,000 distinct CDR3 sequences, around 62% seen once. Sequencing was carried out using blood. These receptor sequences come from a man aged 30 to 45 in good health. Both conserved end residues are part of each CDR3. D genes are given only for firm matches. Size is omitted from some rows. Given values are once, few, many or a class for expanded clones.

abundance	v_gene	j_gene	d_gene	CDR3aa
once	TRBV12-3/TRBV12-4	TRBJ2-3	.	CASSLGALTDTQYF
.	TRBV4-3	TRBJ1-4	TRBD1	CASSQKWTGGAPGEKLFF
few	TRBV11-2	TRBJ2-5	.	CASSTDSTGETQYF
.	TRBV20-1	TRBJ1-1	.	CSARDSWTAEAFF
.	TRBV29-1	TRBJ2-5	TRBD1	CSERTGQETQYF
.	TRBV2	TRBJ2-1	.	CASMPAMWMSEQFF
.	TRBV6-1	TRBJ2-2	.	CASIRQGGQPNTGELFF
few	TRBV27	TRBJ2-3	.	CASSFPRTDTQYF
.	TRBV7-9	TRBJ2-7	.	CASSSQPGYSYEQYF
.	TRBV20-1	TRBJ1-2	.	CSARDEDTGFDYGYTF
.	TRBV29-1	TRBJ2-3	TRBD1	CSVSRQGRTDTQYF
.	TRBV5-1	TRBJ1-4	TRBD1	CASRTGASTNEKLFF
.	TRBV9	TRBJ2-7	.	CASSSGLSGYEQYF
.	TRBV2	TRBJ2-5	.	CASNREGHQETQYF
few	TRBV20-1	TRBJ2-3	TRBD1	CSASPTGIDTQYF
.	TRBV4-3	TRBJ2-4	.	CASSQGPTGNIQYF
.	TRBV28	TRBJ1-1	TRBD1	CASSGPGQTQRSEAFF
few	TRBV20-1	TRBJ2-2	.	CSPRQGNTGELFF
once	TRBV5-1	TRBJ2-5	TRBD2	CASSRPGGGAQKTQYF
.	TRBV3-1	TRBJ2-1	.	CASSQGWGAGYNEQFF
.	TRBV29-1	.	TRBD2	CSVGMTSGQETQYF
many	TRBV29-1	TRBJ1-2	TRBD1	CSHQSGQGTDNYGYTF